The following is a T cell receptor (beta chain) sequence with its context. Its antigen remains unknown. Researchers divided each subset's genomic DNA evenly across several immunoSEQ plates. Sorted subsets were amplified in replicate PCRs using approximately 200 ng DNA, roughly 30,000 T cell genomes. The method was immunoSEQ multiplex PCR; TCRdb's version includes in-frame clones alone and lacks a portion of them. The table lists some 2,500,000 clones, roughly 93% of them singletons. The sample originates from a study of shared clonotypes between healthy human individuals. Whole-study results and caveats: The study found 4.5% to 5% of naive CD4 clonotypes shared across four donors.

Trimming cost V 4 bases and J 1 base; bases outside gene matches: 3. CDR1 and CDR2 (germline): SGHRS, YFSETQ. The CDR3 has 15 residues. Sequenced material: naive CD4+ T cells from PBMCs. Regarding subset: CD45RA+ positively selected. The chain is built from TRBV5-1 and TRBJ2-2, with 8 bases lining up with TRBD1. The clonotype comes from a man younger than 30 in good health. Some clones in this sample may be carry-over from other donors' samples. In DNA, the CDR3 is TGCGCCAGCAGCGCGGACAGGGAGAACACCGGGGAGCTGTTTTTT. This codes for CASSADRENTGELFF.